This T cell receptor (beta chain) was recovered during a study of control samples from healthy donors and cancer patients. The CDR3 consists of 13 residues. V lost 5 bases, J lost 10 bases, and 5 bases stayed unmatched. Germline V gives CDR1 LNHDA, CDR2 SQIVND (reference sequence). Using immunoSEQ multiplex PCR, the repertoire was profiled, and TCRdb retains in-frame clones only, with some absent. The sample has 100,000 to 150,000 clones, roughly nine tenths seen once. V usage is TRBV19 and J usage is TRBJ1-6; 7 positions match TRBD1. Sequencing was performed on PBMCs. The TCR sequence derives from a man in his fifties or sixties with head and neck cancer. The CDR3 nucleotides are TGTGCCAGTAGTCTGACAGGGCAGTCACCCCTCCACTTT. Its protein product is CASSLTGQSPLHF. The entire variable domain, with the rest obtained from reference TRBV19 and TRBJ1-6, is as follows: DGGITQSPKYLFRKEGQNVTLSCEQNLNHDAMYWYRQDPGQGLRLIYYSQIVNDFQKGDIAEGYSVSREKKESFPLTVTSAQKNPTAFYLCASSLTGQSPLHFGNGTRLTVT.